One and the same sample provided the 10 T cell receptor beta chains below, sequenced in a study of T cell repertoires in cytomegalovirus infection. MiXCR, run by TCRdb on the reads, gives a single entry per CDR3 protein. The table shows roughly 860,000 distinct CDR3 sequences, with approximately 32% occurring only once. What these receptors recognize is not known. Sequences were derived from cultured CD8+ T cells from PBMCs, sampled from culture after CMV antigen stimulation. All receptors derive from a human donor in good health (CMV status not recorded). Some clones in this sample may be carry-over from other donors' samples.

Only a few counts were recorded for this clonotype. This CDR3 is CASSLPSGQGYYNEQFF. CDR3 in DNA: TGTGCCAGCAGTCTCCCATCCGGACAGGGTTACTACAATGAGCAGTTCTTC. The V call is TRBV6-2 or TRBV6-3, the J call TRBJ2-1; 8 bases are a match to TRBD1. With 5 bases clipped from V and 3 bases from J, the junction kept 12 bases outside the gene matches. Germline V gives CDR1 MNHEY, CDR2 SVGEGT. The CDR3 is made up of 17 amino acids.

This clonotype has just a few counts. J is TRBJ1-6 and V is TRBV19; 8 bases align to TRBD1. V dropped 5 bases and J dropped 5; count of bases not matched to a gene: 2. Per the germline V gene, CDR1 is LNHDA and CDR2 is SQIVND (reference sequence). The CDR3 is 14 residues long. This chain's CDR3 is CASSSGQDNSPLHF. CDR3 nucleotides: TGTGCCAGTAGTTCGGGACAGGATAATTCACCCCTCCACTTT.

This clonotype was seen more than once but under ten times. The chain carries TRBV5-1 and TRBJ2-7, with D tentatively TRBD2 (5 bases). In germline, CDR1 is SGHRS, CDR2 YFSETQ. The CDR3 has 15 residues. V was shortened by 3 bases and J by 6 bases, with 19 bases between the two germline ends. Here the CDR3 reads CASSSAAWATSEQYF. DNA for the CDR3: TGCGCCAGCAGCTCCGCAGCTTGGGCCACTAGCGAGCAGTACTTC.

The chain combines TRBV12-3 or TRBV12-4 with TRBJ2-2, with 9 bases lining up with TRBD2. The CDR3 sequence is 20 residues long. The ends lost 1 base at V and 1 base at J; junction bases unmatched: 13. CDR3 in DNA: TGTGCCAGCAGTTTAGTCCCCTATTTAGCGGGGGCCGAGAACACCGGGGAGCTGTTTTTT. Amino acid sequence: CASSLVPYLAGAENTGELFF.

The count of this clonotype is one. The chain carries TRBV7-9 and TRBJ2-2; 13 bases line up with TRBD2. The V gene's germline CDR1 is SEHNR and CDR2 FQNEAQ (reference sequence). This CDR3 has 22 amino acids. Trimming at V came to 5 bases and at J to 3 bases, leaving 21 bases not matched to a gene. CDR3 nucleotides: TGTGCCAGCAGCGACCCAACTAGCGGGGGGGAACTCGGCCCCATATACACCGGGGAGCTGTTTTTT. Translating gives CASSDPTSGGELGPIYTGELFF. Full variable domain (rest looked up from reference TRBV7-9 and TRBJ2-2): DTGVSQNPRHKITKRGQNVTFRCDPISEHNRLYWYRQTLGQGPEFLTYFQNEAQLEKSRLLSDRFSAERPKGSFSTLEIQRTEQGDSAMYLCASSDPTSGGELGPIYTGELFFGEGSRLTVL.

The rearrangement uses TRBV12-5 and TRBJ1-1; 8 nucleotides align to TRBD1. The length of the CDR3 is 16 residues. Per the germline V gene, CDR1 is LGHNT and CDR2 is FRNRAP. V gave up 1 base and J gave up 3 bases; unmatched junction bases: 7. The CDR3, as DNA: TGTGCTAGTGGTTTGGCATTGACAGGGGTAGACACTGAAGCTTTCTTT. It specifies CASGLALTGVDTEAFF.

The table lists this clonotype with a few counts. The CDR3 spells CSARVADSYEQYV. DNA for the CDR3: TGCAGTGCTAGAGTGGCAGACTCCTACGAGCAGTACGTC. The chain carries TRBV20-1 and TRBJ2-7; D not resolved. The CDR3 loop spans 13 amino acids. Germline loops: CDR1 DFQATT, CDR2 SNEGSKA (reference sequence). Trimming took 1 base from V and 0 from J, leaving 7 bases between them.

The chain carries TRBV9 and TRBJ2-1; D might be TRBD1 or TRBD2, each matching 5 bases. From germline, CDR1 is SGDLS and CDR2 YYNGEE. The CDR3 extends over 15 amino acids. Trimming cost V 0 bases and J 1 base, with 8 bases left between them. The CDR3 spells CASSVAGTSYNEQFF. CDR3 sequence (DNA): TGTGCCAGCAGCGTAGCGGGGACGTCCTACAATGAGCAGTTCTTC.

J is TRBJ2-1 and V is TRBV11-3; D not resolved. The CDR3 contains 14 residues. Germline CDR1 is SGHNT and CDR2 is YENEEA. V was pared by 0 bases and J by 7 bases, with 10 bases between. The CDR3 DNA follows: TGTGCCAGCAGCTTAGAGTTCGGGTTAAATGAGCAGTTCTTC. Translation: CASSLEFGLNEQFF. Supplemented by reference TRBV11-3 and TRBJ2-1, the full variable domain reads EAGVVQSPRYKIIEKKQPVAFWCNPISGHNTLYWYLQNLGQGPELLIRYENEEAVDDSQLPKDRFSAERLKGVDSTLKIQPAELGDSAVYLCASSLEFGLNEQFFGPGTRLTVL.

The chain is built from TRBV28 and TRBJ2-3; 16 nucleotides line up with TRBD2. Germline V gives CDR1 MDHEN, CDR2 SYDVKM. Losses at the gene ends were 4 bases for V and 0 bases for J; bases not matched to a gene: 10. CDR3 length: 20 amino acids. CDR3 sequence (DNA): TGTGCCAGCAGTTCTTATGTGGGACTAGCGGGGGGGGCTAGCACAGATACGCAGTATTTT. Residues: CASSSYVGLAGGASTDTQYF.